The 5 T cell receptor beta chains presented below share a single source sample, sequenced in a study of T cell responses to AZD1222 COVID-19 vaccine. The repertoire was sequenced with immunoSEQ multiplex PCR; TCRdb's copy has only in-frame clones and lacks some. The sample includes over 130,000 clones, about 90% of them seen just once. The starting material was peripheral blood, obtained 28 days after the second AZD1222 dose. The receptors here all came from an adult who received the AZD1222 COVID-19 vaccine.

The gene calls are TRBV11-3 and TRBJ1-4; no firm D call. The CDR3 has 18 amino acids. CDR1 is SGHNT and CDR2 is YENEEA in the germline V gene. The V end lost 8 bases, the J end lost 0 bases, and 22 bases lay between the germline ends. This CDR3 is CASPRHRGQTATNEKLFF. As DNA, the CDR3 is TGTGCCAGCCCCCGTCACAGAGGTCAGACTGCAACTAATGAAAAACTGTTTTTT.

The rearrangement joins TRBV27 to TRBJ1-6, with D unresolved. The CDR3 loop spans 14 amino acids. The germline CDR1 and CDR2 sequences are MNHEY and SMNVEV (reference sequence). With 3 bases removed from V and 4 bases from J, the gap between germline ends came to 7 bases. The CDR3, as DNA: TGTGCCAGCAGTTTCTCGGGATATAATTCACCCCTCCACTTT. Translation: CASSFSGYNSPLHF.

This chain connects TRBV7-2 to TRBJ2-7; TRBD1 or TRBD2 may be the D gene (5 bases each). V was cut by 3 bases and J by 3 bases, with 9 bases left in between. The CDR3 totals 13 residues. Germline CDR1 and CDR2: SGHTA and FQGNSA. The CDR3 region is CASSFEGSYEQYF. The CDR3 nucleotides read TGTGCCAGCAGCTTTGAGGGGAGCTACGAGCAGTACTTC. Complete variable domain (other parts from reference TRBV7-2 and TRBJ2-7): GAGVSQSPSNKVTEKGKDVELRCDPISGHTALYWYRQSLGQGLEFLIYFQGNSAPDKSGLPSDRFSAERTGGSVSTLTIQRTQQEDSAVYLCASSFEGSYEQYFGPGTRLTVT.

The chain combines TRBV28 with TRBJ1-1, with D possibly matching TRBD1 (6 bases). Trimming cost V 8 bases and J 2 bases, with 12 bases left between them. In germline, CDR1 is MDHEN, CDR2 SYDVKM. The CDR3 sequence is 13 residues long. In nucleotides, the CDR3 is TGTGCCAGCGTCAACAGGGCAAACACTGAAGCTTTCTTT. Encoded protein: CASVNRANTEAFF.

The CDR3 sequence: CASSQGGIEAFF. The CDR3 region has the DNA TGTGCCAGCAGCCAGGGGGGGATCGAAGCTTTCTTT. The V gene is TRBV7-9, the J gene TRBJ1-1; TRBD1 agrees at 7 bases. Per germline, CDR1 SEHNR and CDR2 FQNEAQ (reference sequence). V was clipped by 5 bases and J by 8 bases; unmatched bases: 5. This CDR3 has 12 residues.